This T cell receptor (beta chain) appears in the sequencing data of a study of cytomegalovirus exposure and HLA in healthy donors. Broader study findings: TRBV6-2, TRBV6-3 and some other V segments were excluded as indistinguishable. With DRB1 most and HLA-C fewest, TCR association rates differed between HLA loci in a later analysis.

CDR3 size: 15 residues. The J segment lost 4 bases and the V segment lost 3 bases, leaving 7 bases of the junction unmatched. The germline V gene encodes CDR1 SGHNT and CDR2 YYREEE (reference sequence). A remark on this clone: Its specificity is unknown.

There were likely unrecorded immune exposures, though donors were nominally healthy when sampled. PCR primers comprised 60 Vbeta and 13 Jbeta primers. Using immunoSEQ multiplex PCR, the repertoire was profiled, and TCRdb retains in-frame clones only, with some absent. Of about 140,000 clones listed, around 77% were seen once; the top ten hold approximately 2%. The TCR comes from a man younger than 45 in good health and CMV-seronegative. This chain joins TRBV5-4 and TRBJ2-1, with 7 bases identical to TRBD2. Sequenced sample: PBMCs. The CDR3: CASSSLPGRYNEQFF. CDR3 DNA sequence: TGTGCCAGCAGCTCGTTACCCGGGAGGTACAATGAGCAGTTCTTC.